The clone carrying this TCR beta chain was picked up a small number of times. The sample belongs to a study of regulatory T cells in long-lasting Graves disease. Looking at the study overall: Graves' patients with a new diagnosis had received antithyroid drugs under 3 months.

Building the TCR beta libraries relied on iRepertoire HTBI primers, and CDR3 regions underwent Arm-PCR. In the original processing: Segment identification across samples yielded around 60 TRBV and about 13 TRBJ segments. TCRdb reanalysed the multiplex PCR reads using MiXCR and keeps one entry per CDR3 protein. These V and J calls rely on TCRdb rather than the paper's analysis. In the table there are roughly 500,000 distinct CDR3 sequences, around 12% of which are singletons. The time point denotes: newly diagnosed GD, antithyroid drugs for less than 3 months. The TCR library was prepared using RNA isolated from PBMCs. In addition, the sample was reused for a study of T cells in Graves' hyperthyroidism and ophthalmopathy. This second report adds: TCR CDR3 underwent first-round RT-PCR with the HTBI primer set.

Sequenced material: peripheral blood mononuclear cells (PBMCs), taken at new diagnosis, from a patient treated with antithyroid drugs. This clonotype was obtained from a woman in her twenties or thirties with Graves disease.

In DNA form, the CDR3 reads TGCAGTGCTCGGGGGGGGGCAGGGGGATTCACTGAAGCTTTCTTT. Its translation is CSARGGAGGFTEAFF. The chain combines TRBV20-1 with TRBJ1-1, with 7 bases aligning to TRBD1. The CDR3 is 15 amino acids. Germline CDR1 reads DFQATT; CDR2 reads SNEGSKA (reference sequence). Germline trimming cut 5 bases from V and 4 bases from J; bases unmatched to any gene: 13.